This passage covers 29 T cell receptor beta chains from one sample sequenced in a study of shared clonotypes between healthy human individuals. Clones were sequenced by immunoSEQ multiplex PCR, and TCRdb holds only the in-frame ones, with some missing. The data contain more than 400,000 clones, 70% to 80% of them seen just once; the ten biggest clones take up 9.5% to 15%. The sequenced material came from PBMCs. The receptors originated from a woman aged 40 to 50 in good health. Some clones in this sample may be carry-over from other donors' samples.

The chain carries TRBV4-1 and TRBJ2-1; 13 positions agree with TRBD2. With 5 bases clipped from V and 4 bases from J, the junction kept 14 bases outside the gene matches. This CDR3 is built from 19 residues. The germline V gene encodes CDR1 MGHRA and CDR2 YSYEKL. CDR3 sequence (DNA): TGCGCCAGCAGCGCTCTTACTAGCGGGAGGGCCCTCGGGTACAATGAGCAGTTCTTC. This encodes CASSALTSGRALGYNEQFF.

V gene TRBV15 combines with J gene TRBJ1-4; D unclear. Deletions cut 9 bases from V and 5 bases from J, with 16 bases between. Per germline, CDR1 LNHNV and CDR2 YYDKDF (reference sequence). This CDR3 has 14 residues. The CDR3 DNA reads TGTGCCACTAAAAAGTTCCAAGAAAATGAAAAACTGTTTTTT. This codes for CATKKFQENEKLFF.

The chain joins TRBV18 to TRBJ1-1; no firm D call. The V gene's germline CDR1 is KGHSH and CDR2 LQKENI. The CDR3 runs to 14 residues. V lost 1 base and J lost 4, with 10 bases in between. The CDR3 DNA reads TGTGCCAGCTCACCACAGGCCGGTTTCACTGAAGCTTTCTTT. Residues: CASSPQAGFTEAFF.

The V and J genes are TRBV7-9 and TRBJ1-2; D gene unclear. This CDR3 spans 14 amino acids. V was pared by 4 bases and J by 1 base, with 10 bases between. Germline V gene sequence: CDR1 SEHNR, CDR2 FQNEAQ (reference sequence). The CDR3: CASSSRSDNYGYTF. The CDR3 bases are TGTGCCAGCAGCTCGAGGTCAGATAACTATGGCTACACCTTC. Based on the CDR3 plus reference TRBV7-9 and TRBJ1-2, the full variable domain is DTGVSQNPRHKITKRGQNVTFRCDPISEHNRLYWYRQTLGQGPEFLTYFQNEAQLEKSRLLSDRFSAERPKGSFSTLEIQRTEQGDSAMYLCASSSRSDNYGYTFGSGTRLTVV.

This clone was observed at least ten times. J is TRBJ1-1 and V is TRBV9; 7 positions agree with TRBD1. Trimming removed 6 bases from V and 0 bases from J; junction bases left unmatched: 5. The CDR3 loop spans 14 amino acids. Germline CDR1 and CDR2: SGDLS and YYNGEE. The CDR3 sequence: CASNTGDLNTEAFF. CDR3 nucleotides: TGTGCCAGCAACACAGGGGACCTGAACACTGAAGCTTTCTTT.

The V call is TRBV5-4, the J call TRBJ2-7; a possible D gene is TRBD2 (5 bases). There are 11 residues in the CDR3. The V end lost 3 bases, the J end lost 6 bases, and 7 bases lay between the germline ends. Per germline, CDR1 SGHNT and CDR2 YYREEE (reference sequence). Here the CDR3 reads CASSSTSEQYF. The CDR3 region has the DNA TGTGCCAGCAGCTCTACTAGCGAGCAGTACTTC.

The V call is TRBV2, the J call TRBJ2-1, with TRBD2 matching over 11 bases. The germline gives CDR1 SNHLY, CDR2 FYNNEI. CDR3 length: 13 amino acids. The J segment lost 10 bases and the V segment lost 1 base, leaving 0 bases of the junction unmatched. CDR3: CASSEGLAGEQFF. CDR3 DNA: TGTGCCAGCAGTGAAGGACTAGCGGGAGAGCAGTTCTTC.

This chain uses TRBV6-1 with TRBJ1-3, with a weak D call TRBD1 (5 bases). The CDR3 loop spans 15 amino acids. The V end was cut by 4 bases, the J end by 0 bases, with 10 bases between. Germline CDR1 is MNHNS and CDR2 is SASEGT. CDR3 in amino acids: CASSGPRVSGNTIYF. In DNA, the CDR3 is TGTGCCAGCAGTGGCCCCAGGGTCTCTGGAAACACCATATATTTT.

The V gene is TRBV5-5, the J gene TRBJ2-7; D is undetermined. Germline CDR1 and CDR2: SGHKS and YYEKEE (reference sequence). The CDR3 is 14 amino acids. The V gene lost 1 base and the J gene lost 1 base, with 9 bases spanning the gap. Here the CDR3 reads CASSLLGNSYEQYF. The DNA of the CDR3 is TGTGCCAGCAGCTTGTTAGGGAATTCCTACGAGCAGTACTTC.

The chain has TRBV2 and TRBJ2-1, with TRBD2 matching 7 bases. CDR1 is SNHLY, CDR2 FYNNEI, per germline. This CDR3 contains 15 residues. The V and J ends lost 2 bases and 12 bases, in that order; junction bases with no gene match: 13. CDR3 coding DNA: TGTGCCAGCAGTGAAAGGTCTAGCGGAGTAGGGCGGCAGTTCTTC. Its translation is CASSERSSGVGRQFF.

The chain's CDR3 is CAISPGLEGDTQYF. CDR3 sequence (DNA): TGTGCCATCAGTCCGGGACTCGAAGGGGATACGCAGTATTTT. The chain carries TRBV10-3 and TRBJ2-3, with a possible D match to TRBD2 (6 bases). V lost 5 bases to trimming and J lost 6 bases, with 15 bases between them. Germline CDR1 and CDR2: ENHRY and SYGVKD. There are 14 residues in the CDR3.

The genes are TRBV28 and TRBJ2-1, with D perhaps TRBD2 (5 bases). CDR3 length: 16 residues. Germline lookup yields CDR1 MDHEN and CDR2 SYDVKM. V lost 7 bases and J 4 bases, leaving 20 bases between the germline ends. The CDR3 DNA follows: TGTGCCAGCAACGGGCAAGCGGATTCCATATACAATGAGCAGTTCTTC. Amino acid sequence: CASNGQADSIYNEQFF.

This clone is a singleton in its sample. The chain recombines TRBV23-1 with TRBJ2-5, with D maybe TRBD2 (5 bases). TRBV23-1 is placed among ORFs of uncertain function. There are 17 residues in the CDR3. Trimming took 2 bases from V and 5 from J, leaving 21 bases between them. The CDR3 reads CASSQTKGSQSGETQYF. The CDR3, as DNA: TGCGCCAGCAGTCAAACAAAGGGATCCCAGTCGGGGGAGACCCAGTACTTC.

Notes on this clone: This sample also contains other DNA sequences that code for the same CDR3. The chain carries TRBV4-1 and TRBJ2-2; the D gene is possibly TRBD2 (5 bases). The CDR3 loop spans 13 amino acids. The ends were cut back, 1 base at V and 6 bases at J, with 6 bases in the middle. The germline CDR1 and CDR2 sequences are MGHRA and YSYEKL. The CDR3 DNA reads TGCGCCAGCAGCCAAGTGGGAGCCGGGGAGCTGTTTTTT. Translation: CASSQVGAGELFF.

V is TRBV5-1 and J is TRBJ2-5; tentatively, D is TRBD2 (6 bases). The ends were cut back, 1 base at V and 3 bases at J, with 13 bases in the middle. The CDR3 has 15 residues. The germline V gene has CDR1 SGHRS and CDR2 YFSETQ. CDR3 protein: CASSLWSGRKETQYF. The DNA for the CDR3 is TGCGCCAGCAGCTTGTGGTCGGGGAGGAAAGAGACCCAGTACTTC.

V and J are TRBV7-9 and TRBJ2-7; the match to TRBD2 covers 10 bases. Germline V gene data show CDR1 as SEHNR and CDR2 as FQNEAQ (reference sequence). The CDR3 spans 15 residues. V lost 4 bases, J lost 5 bases, and 8 bases stayed unmatched. The chain's CDR3 is CASSYDLAGVDEQYF. CDR3 DNA sequence: TGTGCCAGCAGCTACGACCTAGCGGGAGTTGACGAGCAGTACTTC.

The V and J genes are TRBV7-2 and TRBJ1-2, with TRBD1 matching over 8 bases. From germline, CDR1 is SGHTA and CDR2 FQGNSA. This CDR3 spans 15 amino acids. J gave up 8 bases and V 1 base, and 9 bases lay outside the gene matches. The DNA of the CDR3 is TGTGCCAGCAGCTTAGGGCCAGGGGGCCAATGGGGCTACACCTTC. Amino acid sequence: CASSLGPGGQWGYTF.

The rearrangement links TRBV2 to TRBJ2-1, with D perhaps matching TRBD2 (6 bases). Trimming removed 0 bases from V and 4 bases from J, with 13 bases in between. Germline V gives CDR1 SNHLY, CDR2 FYNNEI. The CDR3 spans 16 residues. Here the CDR3 reads CASSEASSGIYNEQFF. The CDR3 coding sequence is TGTGCCAGCAGTGAAGCGAGTAGCGGAATTTACAATGAGCAGTTCTTC.

This clone was counted once. The V call is TRBV7-3, the J call TRBJ2-3, with D perhaps being TRBD1 or TRBD2 (5 bases each). From germline, CDR1 is SGHTA and CDR2 FQGTGA. The CDR3 sequence is 17 residues long. V lost 3 bases to trimming and J lost 0 bases, with 16 bases between them. CDR3 sequence reads: CASSFGWGGGSTDTQYF. CDR3 DNA: TGTGCCAGCAGCTTTGGCTGGGGCGGAGGAAGCACAGATACGCAGTATTTT.

With respect to this clone: Different DNA sequences within this sample yield the same CDR3. V gene TRBV11-1 combines with J gene TRBJ2-1, with 11 bases lining up with TRBD2. V lost 3 bases to trimming and J lost 4 bases; unmatched junction nucleotides: 5. This CDR3 is 16 amino acids long. Germline V gene data show CDR1 as SGHAT and CDR2 as FQDESV (reference sequence). This chain's CDR3 is CASSFTGTSGYNEQFF. CDR3 coding DNA: TGTGCCAGCAGCTTTACCGGGACTAGCGGTTACAATGAGCAGTTCTTC.

The chain carries TRBV7-9 and TRBJ2-7, with 9 bases that match TRBD2. Unmatched junction bases numbered 9, after V lost 5 bases and J lost 1 base. Germline lookup yields CDR1 SEHNR and CDR2 FQNEAQ (reference sequence). This CDR3 has 16 amino acids. This CDR3 reads CASSEVGAGGSYEQYF. CDR3 in DNA: TGTGCCAGCAGCGAGGTTGGGGCGGGAGGGTCCTACGAGCAGTACTTC.

This clone has just one count. The chain carries TRBV7-2 and TRBJ2-4; 11 nucleotides line up with TRBD2. This CDR3 region has 17 residues. CDR1 is SGHTA and CDR2 is FQGNSA in the germline V gene. With 5 bases clipped from V and 0 bases from J, the junction kept 6 bases outside the gene matches. The DNA for the CDR3 is TGTGCCAGCAGCCCCCCTGGGACTAGCGGAGCCAAAAACATTCAGTACTTC. It codes for CASSPPGTSGAKNIQYF.

The V and J genes are TRBV30 and TRBJ2-7; no firm D call. Germline CDR1 is GTSNPN and CDR2 is SVGIG (reference sequence). This CDR3 is 12 amino acids long. With 2 bases removed from V and 1 base from J, the gap between germline ends came to 6 bases. The CDR3: CAWSLQSYEQYF. CDR3 sequence (DNA): TGTGCCTGGAGTTTACAGTCCTACGAGCAGTACTTC. Together with reference TRBV30 and TRBJ2-7, the CDR3 gives the full variable domain: SQTIHQWPATLVQPVGSPLSLECTVEGTSNPNLYWYRQAAGRGLQLLFYSVGIGQISSEVPQNLSASRPQDRQFILSSKKLLLSDSGFYLCAWSLQSYEQYFGPGTRLTVT.

Regarding this clone: The junction and the germline gene differ at one end; a read error may be behind it. At the DNA level, this CDR3 is encoded by other sequences in the same sample as well. The chain couples TRBV30 to TRBJ1-2; the D is unclear. Germline V gene data show CDR1 as GTSNPN and CDR2 as SVGIG (reference sequence). The CDR3 extends over 13 amino acids. CDR3 coding DNA: TGTGCTTGGAGTAGAGGAGCTAACTATGGCTACACCTTC. Amino acids: CAWSRGANYGYTF.

The V gene is TRBV7-9, the J gene TRBJ1-4, with D possibly matching TRBD1 (5 bases). Trimming took off 6 bases at V and 6 bases at J, with 14 bases between the two ends. Germline CDR1 SEHNR, CDR2 FQNEAQ (reference sequence). CDR3 length equals 14 residues. The CDR3 loop is CASRRSRDDEKLFF. CDR3 DNA sequence: TGTGCCAGCAGGCGCAGCAGGGACGATGAAAAACTGTTTTTT.

The rearrangement uses TRBV7-9 and TRBJ1-2; D may be TRBD1 (6 bases). The V and J ends lost 4 bases and 3 bases respectively, with 9 bases between them. Germline V gene lookup returns CDR1 SEHNR and CDR2 FQNEAQ (reference sequence). The CDR3 spans 13 residues. The CDR3 protein is CASSYNRDYGYTF. CDR3 in DNA: TGTGCCAGCAGCTACAACAGGGACTATGGCTACACCTTC.

The V and J genes are TRBV7-9 and TRBJ2-1; 12 positions match TRBD2. Germline values: CDR1 SEHNR, CDR2 FQNEAQ (reference sequence). The V and J ends lost 8 bases and 4 bases, in that order; junction bases with no gene match: 6. The CDR3 has 15 residues. CDR3 nucleotide sequence: TGTGCCAGCCTTCGGACTAGCGGGATTTACAATGAGCAGTTCTTC. Amino acid sequence: CASLRTSGIYNEQFF.

The V gene is TRBV5-4, the J gene TRBJ2-7; no reliable D call. V was pared by 0 bases and J by 2 bases, with 9 bases between. This CDR3 has 14 amino acids. Germline lookup yields CDR1 SGHNT and CDR2 YYREEE (reference sequence). CDR3 bases: TGTGCCAGCAGCTTGGCTACCAAAGCCTACGAGCAGTACTTC. Protein product: CASSLATKAYEQYF.

The chain has TRBV2 and TRBJ1-2; perhaps TRBD1 as D (6 bases). Trimming took off 4 bases at V and 2 bases at J, with 14 bases between the two ends. The germline V gene has CDR1 SNHLY and CDR2 FYNNEI. The CDR3 runs 15 residues. The CDR3 DNA reads as TGTGCCAGCAGTGTTAGCCGAGGACAGAACTATGGCTACACCTTC. Protein: CASSVSRGQNYGYTF.